A single sample is the source of the 11 T cell receptor beta chains below, sequenced in a study of vaccination and CD4 T cells after COVID-19. Treatment defined: roughly 10-day PBMC culture with coronavirus spike peptide pools or control peptides (ViraFEST assay). Cultured CD4+ T-cell DNA underwent Oncomine TCR Beta short-read sequencing. TCRdb independently ran MiXCR on the PCR reads; one entry per CDR3 protein. The sample yields about 25,000 distinct CDR3 sequences, around 48% seen once. Their cognate antigens are unknown. Sequencing input: CD4+ T cells from blood, cultured in vitro. All receptors come from a human donor who had recovered from COVID-19.

This clonotype was counted only a few times. The chain carries TRBV28 and TRBJ2-3; D is unresolved. Deletions cut 5 bases from V and 3 bases from J, with 3 bases between. This CDR3 spans 11 amino acids. CDR1 is MDHEN, CDR2 SYDVKM, per germline. CDR3 loop: CASSLTDTQYF. CDR3 in DNA: TGTGCCAGCAGTCTTACAGATACGCAGTATTTT.

Written as DNA, the CDR3 is TGTGCCAGCATGGGAGGGAAAACTGAAGCTTTCTTT. It translates to CASMGGKTEAFF. This chain uses TRBV5-4 with TRBJ1-1, with D uncertain. Trimming pared 6 bases from V and 5 bases from J, leaving 11 bases between. CDR3 length: 12 residues. Germline CDR1 SGHNT, CDR2 YYREEE (reference sequence).

V is TRBV18 and J is TRBJ2-5; tentatively, D is TRBD1 (5 bases). V was pared by 2 bases and J by 4 bases, with 5 bases between. The CDR3 runs to 12 residues. CDR1 is KGHSH and CDR2 is LQKENI in the germline V gene. In DNA form, the CDR3 reads TGTGCCAGCTCACCAAGGGGAGAGACCCAGTACTTC. Translated: CASSPRGETQYF.

The chain uses TRBV28 and TRBJ1-2, with 7 bases aligning to TRBD1. With 6 bases clipped from V and 1 base from J, the junction kept 8 bases outside the gene matches. The germline V gene has CDR1 MDHEN and CDR2 SYDVKM. CDR3 length equals 15 residues. Here the CDR3 reads CASSRPNRGNYGYTF. The CDR3 nucleotides read TGTGCCAGCAGCCGACCTAACAGGGGTAACTATGGCTACACCTTC.

The chain combines TRBV12-3 or TRBV12-4 with TRBJ2-1, with D perhaps TRBD1 (5 bases). The V end was cut by 6 bases, the J end by 0 bases, with 9 bases between. The CDR3 loop spans 14 amino acids. CDR3 sequence reads: CASRYDSSYNEQFF. For the CDR3, the DNA is TGTGCCAGCAGATACGACAGCTCCTACAATGAGCAGTTCTTC.

This clonotype was found a few times. The CDR3 DNA reads as TGTGCCAGCACCCCATCCGGGACAGGGTCTAGTCAGCCCCAGCATTTT. The encoded protein is CASTPSGTGSSQPQHF. V is TRBV28 and J is TRBJ1-5; 9 positions agree with TRBD1. V trimming: 7 bases; J trimming: 6 bases; junction bases outside the gene matches: 13. The CDR3 sequence is 16 residues long. Germline V gene data show CDR1 as MDHEN and CDR2 as SYDVKM.

The chain combines TRBV2 with TRBJ2-4; D is unclear. The CDR3 has 14 residues. V was shortened by 2 bases and J by 7 bases, with 12 bases between the two germline ends. In germline, CDR1 is SNHLY, CDR2 FYNNEI. The CDR3 nucleotides read TGTGCCAGCAGTGAAAGACTGGTTAGGAACATTCAGTACTTC. This codes for CASSERLVRNIQYF.

As for this clonotype: At one of its ends the junction is not consistent with the germline gene, which may arise from a read error. V gene TRBV20-1 combines with J gene TRBJ1-2, with D possibly being TRBD1 (6 bases). Per germline, CDR1 DFQATT and CDR2 SNEGSKA (reference sequence). CDR3 length equals 11 residues. The CDR3 region has the DNA TGCAGTGCTGGAGACAGGACTGGCTACACCTTC. Amino acid sequence: CSAGDRTGYTF.

V and J are TRBV24-1 and TRBJ2-2; 7 bases align to TRBD1. Germline CDR1 reads KGHDR; CDR2 reads SFDVKD. The CDR3 extends over 15 amino acids. The V gene end was trimmed by 3 bases and the J gene end by 4 bases; junction bases not matched to a gene: 4. The CDR3 reads CATSDLGGGTGELFF. The CDR3 coding sequence is TGTGCCACCAGTGATCTAGGGGGCGGCACCGGGGAGCTGTTTTTT.

The chain employs TRBV28 and TRBJ1-2; D is possibly TRBD1 (6 bases). This CDR3 comprises 12 residues. Trimming took off 6 bases at V and 5 bases at J, with 10 bases between the two ends. Germline V gene lookup returns CDR1 MDHEN and CDR2 SYDVKM. In DNA, the CDR3 is TGTGCCAGCAGCCAGACAGGTTATGGCTACACCTTC. This sequence encodes CASSQTGYGYTF.

The rearrangement joins TRBV4-2 to TRBJ2-3, with a weak D call TRBD1 (6 bases). Between the trimmed V and J ends, which lost 0 bases and 4 bases, there was a span of 20 bases. Germline assignment: CDR1 LGHNA and CDR2 YNFKEQ. This CDR3 region has 18 residues. CDR3 region: CASSQEGMMHRVADTQYF. The CDR3 nucleotides read TGTGCCAGCAGCCAAGAGGGGATGATGCACAGGGTGGCAGATACGCAGTATTTT.